One sample yielded the 23 T cell receptor beta chains listed below, sequenced in a study of T cell repertoires in cytomegalovirus infection. Their antigens are not known. In TCRdb, the reads were re-called with MiXCR into one record per CDR3 protein. The data contain about 570,000 distinct CDR3 sequences, 40% of them singletons. The specimen was cultured PBMCs, collected from culture after CMV antigen stimulation. Receptors originate from a human donor in good health (CMV status not recorded). Some clones in this sample may be carry-over from other donors' samples.

This CDR3 is CASSNPRTALYEQYF. For the CDR3, the DNA is TGTGCCAGCAGTAACCCACGGACAGCCCTCTACGAGCAGTACTTC. The rearrangement links TRBV28 to TRBJ2-7; possibly TRBD1 for D (6 bases). The CDR3 extends over 15 amino acids. Trimming removed 5 bases from V and 3 bases from J, with 17 bases in between. The germline V gene encodes CDR1 MDHEN and CDR2 SYDVKM. The entire variable domain, with the rest obtained from reference TRBV28 and TRBJ2-7, is as follows: DVKVTQSSRYLVKRTGEKVFLECVQDMDHENMFWYRQDPGLGLRLIYFSYDVKMKEKGDIPEGYSVSREKKERFSLILESASTNQTSMYLCASSNPRTALYEQYFGPGTRLTVT.

In this sample, this clonotype turned up a few times. The V gene is TRBV2, the J gene TRBJ2-7; D unresolved. CDR3 length: 11 amino acids. The V end was cut by 8 bases, the J end by 5 bases, with 10 bases between. Germline V gene lookup returns CDR1 SNHLY and CDR2 FYNNEI. The CDR3 here is CASLGWDEQYF. The CDR3 DNA reads TGTGCCAGCTTAGGATGGGACGAGCAGTACTTC.

This sequence joins TRBV7-6 and TRBJ2-3; D unclear. Trimming took 3 bases from V and 5 from J, leaving 15 bases between them. Germline V gene data show CDR1 as SGHVS and CDR2 as FNYEAQ. The CDR3 length is 15 residues. The DNA for the CDR3 is TGTGCCAGCAGCTTTTTGCCTGTGGATAGAGATACGCAGTATTTT. Translating gives CASSFLPVDRDTQYF.

This clonotype has more than one count but fewer than ten. The CDR3 sequence is CASSLGSTEQYF. The CDR3 coding sequence is TGTGCCAGCAGCTTAGGATCCACCGAGCAGTACTTC. J is TRBJ2-7 and V is TRBV11-2; D remains ambiguous. Germline V CDR1 and CDR2: SGHAT, FQNNGV. Between the trimmed V and J ends, which lost 1 base and 6 bases, there was a span of 7 bases. The CDR3 sequence is 12 residues long.

V is TRBV29-1 and J is TRBJ2-3, with a tentative D call TRBD2 (5 bases). This CDR3 is 12 amino acids long. Trimming removed 7 bases at V and 6 bases at J, with 14 bases between. Germline V gene lookup returns CDR1 SQVTM and CDR2 ANQGSEA. CDR3 region: CSAVGSTDTQYF. CDR3 nucleotides: TGCAGCGCTGTAGGGAGTACGGATACGCAGTATTTT.

The V gene is TRBV7-8, the J gene TRBJ1-5, with D perhaps matching TRBD1 (6 bases). CDR1 SGHVS and CDR2 FQNEAQ come from the germline V gene. There are 14 residues in the CDR3. The ends were cut back, 5 bases at V and 6 bases at J, with 14 bases in the middle. In nucleotides, the CDR3 is TGTGCCAGCAGCCGGAGGACAGATATTCAGCCCCAGCATTTT. Translation: CASSRRTDIQPQHF.

This clonotype has only a few counts. The chain joins TRBV7-2 to TRBJ1-2, with D maybe TRBD1 (5 bases). V was clipped by 5 bases and J by 8 bases, with 21 bases between them. Per germline, CDR1 SGHTA and CDR2 FQGNSA. The CDR3 contains 15 residues. The CDR3 spells CASSLGGSPGWGYTF. CDR3 DNA: TGTGCCAGCAGCCTAGGAGGGAGTCCAGGGTGGGGCTACACCTTC.

V gene TRBV11-2 combines with J gene TRBJ2-1; 13 bases line up with TRBD2. Looked up from germline, CDR1 is SGHAT and CDR2 is FQNNGV. Unmatched junction bases numbered 10, after V lost 5 bases and J lost 9 bases. CDR3 length: 16 amino acids. The chain's CDR3 is CASSPLSGLAGVEQFF. CDR3 coding DNA: TGTGCCAGCAGCCCGCTTTCTGGACTAGCGGGAGTTGAGCAGTTCTTC. Based on the CDR3 plus reference TRBV11-2 and TRBJ2-1, the full variable domain is EAGVAQSPRYKIIEKRQSVAFWCNPISGHATLYWYQQILGQGPKLLIQFQNNGVVDDSQLPKDRFSAERLKGVDSTLKIQPAKLEDSAVYLCASSPLSGLAGVEQFFGPGTRLTVL.

The chain couples TRBV12-3 or TRBV12-4 to TRBJ2-5, with D tentatively TRBD1 or TRBD2 (5 bases each). The CDR3 runs to 15 residues. The V end was cut by 6 bases, the J end by 0 bases, with 14 bases between. The CDR3 sequence: CASSPGRTYQETQYF. The CDR3 DNA follows: TGTGCCAGCAGCCCGGGACGGACTTACCAAGAGACCCAGTACTTC.

The chain has TRBV20-1 and TRBJ1-5; 8 bases map to TRBD1. J gave up 5 bases and V 4 bases, and 4 bases lay outside the gene matches. Germline V gives CDR1 DFQATT, CDR2 SNEGSKA (reference sequence). The CDR3 is 13 amino acids. The CDR3 sequence is CSATTGVDQPQHF. In DNA, the CDR3 is TGCAGTGCTACGACAGGGGTCGATCAGCCCCAGCATTTT.

There are many counts of this clonotype. The chain couples TRBV7-2 to TRBJ2-7; D possibly corresponds to TRBD1 (5 bases). The CDR3 spans 13 residues. The germline V gene has CDR1 SGHTA and CDR2 FQGNSA. V lost 1 base, J lost 3 bases, and 7 bases lay in between. CDR3 region: CASSLGRDYEQYF. CDR3 DNA sequence: TGTGCCAGCAGCTTAGGCAGGGACTACGAGCAGTACTTC.

This clonotype was seen more than once but under ten times. This sequence joins TRBV7-2 and TRBJ2-1; tentatively, D is TRBD1 (5 bases). The CDR3 contains 16 residues. Between the trimmed V and J ends, which lost 5 bases and 4 bases, there was a span of 18 bases. CDR1 is SGHTA, CDR2 FQGNSA, per germline. The CDR3 protein is CASSPDPHRQYNEQFF. CDR3 coding DNA: TGTGCCAGCAGCCCCGACCCCCATCGACAGTACAATGAGCAGTTCTTC.

The V and J genes are TRBV27 and TRBJ1-6, with D possibly matching TRBD1 (6 bases). The CDR3 is 15 residues long. CDR1 and CDR2 (germline): MNHEY, SMNVEV (reference sequence). V was clipped by 3 bases and J by 7 bases, with 13 bases between them. This CDR3 is CASSFLGQPNSPLHF. The CDR3 DNA reads TGTGCCAGCAGTTTTTTAGGACAGCCAAATTCACCCCTCCACTTT.

The rearrangement links TRBV28 to TRBJ2-7; 8 bases line up with TRBD1. The CDR3 loop spans 15 amino acids. Trimming took 3 bases from V and 1 from J; bases not matched to a gene: 5. The V gene's germline CDR1 is MDHEN and CDR2 SYDVKM. CDR3 in DNA: TGTGCCAGCAGTTTGGTGGGACAGGCGTCCTACGAGCAGTACTTC. Translated, it gives CASSLVGQASYEQYF.

This clonotype was recorded many times. The chain links TRBV7-2 to TRBJ1-2; D gene uncertain. The V end was cut by 5 bases, the J end by 8 bases, with 12 bases between. CDR1 is SGHTA, CDR2 FQGNSA, per germline. The CDR3 sequence is 12 residues long. The CDR3 DNA reads TGTGCCAGCAGCGAAAGGTCTTCGGGCTACACCTTC. It specifies CASSERSSGYTF.

This clonotype was counted between two and nine times. The chain is built from TRBV19 and TRBJ1-5; D not resolved. This CDR3 has 12 residues. V was shortened by 6 bases and J by 8 bases, with 11 bases between the two germline ends. Per germline, CDR1 LNHDA and CDR2 SQIVND (reference sequence). Here the CDR3 DNA reads TGTGCCAGTAGGGCAGGTGGCAAGCCCCAGCATTTT. Encoded protein: CASRAGGKPQHF. The whole variable domain, remainder taken from reference TRBV19 and TRBJ1-5, is DGGITQSPKYLFRKEGQNVTLSCEQNLNHDAMYWYRQDPGQGLRLIYYSQIVNDFQKGDIAEGYSVSREKKESFPLTVTSAQKNPTAFYLCASRAGGKPQHFGDGTRLSIL.

In this sample, this clonotype turned up many times. V usage is TRBV7-2 and J usage is TRBJ2-7; D remains ambiguous. With 4 bases removed from V and 4 bases from J, the gap between germline ends came to 11 bases. Germline CDR1 is SGHTA and CDR2 is FQGNSA. The CDR3 covers 13 residues. CDR3 bases: TGTGCCAGCAGCTCTGCCGTGGGGTACGAGCAGTACTTC. This codes for CASSSAVGYEQYF.

The chain carries TRBV4-1 and TRBJ1-4; 8 positions match TRBD1. Germline CDR1 and CDR2: MGHRA and YSYEKL. V was pared by 0 bases and J by 6 bases, with 3 bases of the junction left unmatched. The length of the CDR3 is 15 residues. CDR3 amino acids: CASSQDVTGDEKLFF. The CDR3, as DNA: TGCGCCAGCAGCCAAGATGTGACAGGGGATGAAAAACTGTTTTTT.

Remarks on this clonotype: This may arise from a read error, as a much more abundant clone is one base away. The CDR3 DNA sequence: TGTGCCAGCAGCCCCCATGGGGCTGGGGTTCCAGGCAATCAGCCCCAGCATTTT. This gives the protein CASSPHGAGVPGNQPQHF. The chain links TRBV7-8 to TRBJ1-5, with a weak D call TRBD1 (5 bases). Germline assignment: CDR1 SGHVS and CDR2 FQNEAQ. The V end lost 5 bases, the J end lost 2 bases, and 22 bases lay between the germline ends. This CDR3 comprises 18 residues.

This clonotype has a handful of counts. V and J are TRBV7-8 and TRBJ2-1; 7 nucleotides agree with TRBD1. CDR1 and CDR2 from the germline V gene are SGHVS and FQNEAQ. The length of the CDR3 is 14 residues. Trimming cost V 10 bases and J 2 bases; bases outside gene matches: 8. CDR3 in DNA: TGTGCCACCTTGAAGGGGACAGCCTACAATGAGCAGTTCTTC. Its protein product is CATLKGTAYNEQFF. The entire variable domain, with the rest obtained from reference TRBV7-8 and TRBJ2-1, is as follows: GAGVSQSPRYKVAKRGQDVALRCDPISGHVSLFWYQQALGQGPEFLTYFQNEAQLDKSGLPSDRFFAERPEGSVSTLKIQRTQQEDSAVYLCATLKGTAYNEQFFGPGTRLTVL.

The chain employs TRBV7-4 and TRBJ2-7, with a weak D call TRBD2 (7 bases). V shed 5 bases and J shed 2 bases, with 19 bases lying between them. Germline V gene data show CDR1 as SGHVT and CDR2 as SQSDAQ. The CDR3 extends over 16 amino acids. This chain's CDR3 is CASSPEGGGGAYEQYF. For the CDR3, the DNA is TGTGCCAGCAGCCCCGAGGGGGGGGGGGGAGCCTACGAGCAGTACTTC.

The DNA of the CDR3 is TGTGCCAGCAGCCGGTGGGGGCGTCAGCCCCAGCATTTT. Its protein product is CASSRWGRQPQHF. The V call is TRBV7-2, the J call TRBJ1-5, with D perhaps TRBD1 (6 bases). Per germline, CDR1 SGHTA and CDR2 FQGNSA. With 5 bases removed from V and 6 bases from J, the gap between germline ends came to 11 bases. The CDR3 contains 13 residues.

This clonotype showed up just a few times. This rearrangement joins TRBV11-2 to TRBJ2-1; D remains ambiguous. V was pared by 5 bases and J by 7 bases, with 21 bases between. This CDR3 spans 16 amino acids. Looked up from germline, CDR1 is SGHAT and CDR2 is FQNNGV. CDR3 nucleotides: TGTGCCAGCAGCGCCTTAATGGGTTTTGGTTGGAATGAGCAGTTCTTC. This codes for CASSALMGFGWNEQFF.